Listed here are 12 T cell receptor beta chains from one sample, sequenced in a study of regulatory T cells. These receptors are not linked to any known antigen. Overall study results and limits: Hydrophobic residues at CDR3 positions 6 and 7 were enriched in conventional CD4+ T cells of CD3G-deficient patients.

The PCR used 52 TRBV and 13 TRBJ primers. Data came from immunoSEQ multiplex PCR; TCRdb stores just in-frame clones and leaves some out. The sample yields approximately 37,000 clones, around 91% seen once. Sequences were obtained from conventional CD4+ T cells sorted from blood. The origin of the receptors is a person aged 18 to 35 with CD3G deficiency.

This clone was seen just once. V and J are TRBV5-1 and TRBJ1-2, with unresolved D. Germline V lookup: CDR1 SGHRS, CDR2 YFSETQ. V lost 5 bases to trimming and J lost 3 bases, with 11 bases between them. The CDR3 runs 13 residues. The CDR3 sequence: CASRAGIDYGYTF. The CDR3 DNA reads as TGCGCCAGCAGGGCTGGGATCGACTATGGCTACACCTTC.

The chain is built from TRBV11-2 and TRBJ2-3; D gene uncertain. The germline V gene has CDR1 SGHAT and CDR2 FQNNGV. The CDR3 covers 14 residues. V was pared by 1 base and J by 2 bases, with 7 bases between. The CDR3, as DNA: TGTGCCAGCAGCTTAGGAGTAATCACAGATACGCAGTATTTT. Translating it yields CASSLGVITDTQYF. Combining the CDR3 with reference TRBV11-2 and TRBJ2-3 gives the whole variable domain EAGVAQSPRYKIIEKRQSVAFWCNPISGHATLYWYQQILGQGPKLLIQFQNNGVVDDSQLPKDRFSAERLKGVDSTLKIQPAKLEDSAVYLCASSLGVITDTQYFGPGTRLTVL.

The chain is built from TRBV21-1 and TRBJ2-2; TRBD2, the D gene given by the table, was not confirmed from the DNA. TRBV21-1 is a pseudogene segment. This CDR3 comprises 12 residues. The CDR3 nucleotides read TGTGCCAGGGGGAGTTGCACCGGGGAGCTGTTTTTT. It yields the protein CARGSCTGELFF.

The V call is TRBV7-9, the J call TRBJ2-5, with TRBD1 matching 11 bases. Germline V gene data show CDR1 as SEHNR and CDR2 as FQNEAQ (reference sequence). The CDR3 covers 15 residues. The trim removed 4 bases at V and 5 bases at J, leaving 6 bases unmatched. This chain's CDR3 is CASSSGTGGSETQYF. The CDR3 nucleotides read TGTGCCAGCAGCTCGGGGACAGGGGGGTCGGAGACCCAGTACTTC.

The chain is built from TRBV5-1 and TRBJ2-5; TRBD2 might be the D (6 bases). Trimming removed 0 bases at V and 4 bases at J, with 13 bases between. The CDR3 is made up of 15 amino acids. Germline CDR1 SGHRS, CDR2 YFSETQ. This CDR3 is CASSLGDAGRETQYF. CDR3 nucleotides: TGCGCCAGCAGCTTGGGTGACGCGGGACGAGAGACCCAGTACTTC.

This chain's CDR3 is CASSLARGIQYF. In DNA, the CDR3 is TGTGCCAGCAGCTTAGCCAGGGGGATTCAGTACTTC. This rearrangement joins TRBV7-2 to TRBJ2-4; TRBD1 matches 7 bases. The CDR3 loop spans 12 amino acids. The V segment lost 0 bases and the J segment 10 bases; nucleotides outside the gene matches: 0. Germline CDR1 and CDR2: SGHTA and FQGNSA.

This clone showed up just a few times. CDR3 DNA: TGCGCCAGCGGACAGGGCTCCACCGGGGAGCTGTTTTTT. Protein: CASGQGSTGELFF. The chain uses TRBV5-1 and TRBJ2-2; TRBD1 aligns across 8 bases. The trim removed 7 bases at V and 4 bases at J, leaving 3 bases unmatched. The CDR3 consists of 13 residues. Germline V gene sequence: CDR1 SGHRS, CDR2 YFSETQ.

This rearrangement joins TRBV7-8 to TRBJ2-7, with D possibly being TRBD1 (6 bases). The length of the CDR3 is 16 residues. Germline V gene sequence: CDR1 SGHVS, CDR2 FQNEAQ. V lost 5 bases, J lost 4 bases, and 21 bases lay in between. CDR3 loop: CASSHGVGQGTYEQYF. CDR3 DNA: TGTGCCAGCAGCCACGGTGTGGGGCAGGGGACGTACGAGCAGTACTTC. Filled out from reference TRBV7-8 and TRBJ2-7, the complete variable domain reads GAGVSQSPRYKVAKRGQDVALRCDPISGHVSLFWYQQALGQGPEFLTYFQNEAQLDKSGLPSDRFFAERPEGSVSTLKIQRTQQEDSAVYLCASSHGVGQGTYEQYFGPGTRLTVT.

CDR3 nucleotides: TGTGCCTGGAGTTTCGGGCAGCGTACTGAAGCTTTCTTT. Translating it yields CAWSFGQRTEAFF. The rearrangement uses TRBV30 and TRBJ1-1; D is undetermined. This CDR3 is built from 13 residues. With 2 bases removed from V and 5 bases from J, the gap between germline ends came to 12 bases. The germline V gene encodes CDR1 GTSNPN and CDR2 SVGIG (reference sequence).

The gene calls are TRBV5-1 and TRBJ1-1; TRBD1 matches 7 bases. Germline lookup yields CDR1 SGHRS and CDR2 YFSETQ. J was trimmed by 3 bases and V by 4 bases; bases with no gene match: 12. CDR3 size: 16 residues. The CDR3 region is CASSPDTGQRYTEAFF. The CDR3 DNA sequence: TGCGCCAGCAGCCCGGATACGGGACAGCGCTACACTGAAGCTTTCTTT.

The rearrangement joins TRBV18 to TRBJ2-1; TRBD1 matches 9 bases. Germline trimming cut 3 bases from V and 3 bases from J; bases unmatched to any gene: 3. CDR3 length: 15 amino acids. Germline loops: CDR1 KGHSH, CDR2 LQKENI. In nucleotides, the CDR3 is TGTGCCAGCTCACCCGACAGGGGGGACTACAATGAGCAGTTCTTC. Its protein product is CASSPDRGDYNEQFF.

The chain employs TRBV28 and TRBJ1-2; perhaps TRBD1 as D (6 bases). Germline V gene sequence: CDR1 MDHEN, CDR2 SYDVKM. The CDR3 is made up of 16 amino acids. Trimming left V 4 bases short and J 8 bases short, with 23 bases between. The CDR3 protein is CASSSLLGRGLSGYTF. CDR3 DNA: TGTGCCAGCAGTTCGTTGTTGGGCAGGGGATTAAGCGGCTACACCTTC.